This T cell receptor (beta chain) was identified in a study of cytomegalovirus exposure and HLA in healthy donors. As regards this clone: This sample includes further DNA sequences coding for the same CDR3.

Using immunoSEQ multiplex PCR, the repertoire was profiled, and TCRdb retains in-frame clones only, with some absent. The sample shows about 330,000 clones, roughly 87% of them seen only once. Losses at the gene ends were 3 bases for V and 1 base for J; bases not matched to a gene: 5. This CDR3 contains 14 residues. Per germline, CDR1 SQVTM and CDR2 ANQGSEA. Sequencing was done on a sample of PBMCs. The clonotype was recovered from a woman aged 25 to 45 in good health and CMV-seropositive. V and J are TRBV29-1 and TRBJ2-7; 8 nucleotides match TRBD1. CDR3 region: CSVEGGTGSYEQYF. In DNA form, the CDR3 reads TGCAGCGTTGAGGGTGGGACAGGTTCCTACGAGCAGTACTTC.